This entry concerns a single T cell receptor (beta chain). J was trimmed by 1 base and V by 6 bases; bases with no gene match: 8. Per the germline V gene, CDR1 is SNHLY and CDR2 is FYNNEI. CDR3 size: 16 residues. The data stem from a study of OX40 agonist ivuxolimab in advanced cancers. Profiled with immunoSEQ multiplex PCR; TCRdb holds only in-frame clones, not every one. The table shows around 110,000 clones, with 90% occurring only once. This material consisted of CD4+ or CD8+ T cells sorted from blood, taken in a trial of the OX40 agonist ivuxolimab. V is TRBV2 and J is TRBJ2-3, with 9 bases aligning to TRBD2. This TCR derives from an adult with an advanced solid tumor such as melanoma, head and neck, liver or kidney cancer. CDR3 sequence: CASRSGLAGGTDTQYF. The CDR3 coding sequence is TGTGCCAGCAGATCAGGATTAGCGGGGGGCACAGATACGCAGTATTTT. Filled out from reference TRBV2 and TRBJ2-3, the complete variable domain reads EPEVTQTPSHQVTQMGQEVILRCVPISNHLYFYWYRQILGQKVEFLVSFYNNEISEKSEIFDDQFSVERPDGSNFTLKIRSTKLEDSAMYFCASRSGLAGGTDTQYFGPGTRLTVL.